Sequencing of this TCR beta chain was carried out in a study of identical twins. Via MiXCR, TCRdb re-called the 5' RACE reads, giving one row per CDR3 protein. The sample shows approximately 250,000 distinct CDR3 sequences, 6% to 7% of them seen only once. V gave up 3 bases and J gave up 0 bases; unmatched junction bases: 9. Germline CDR1 and CDR2: DFQATT and SNEGSKA (reference sequence). This CDR3 spans 18 amino acids. This clonotype occurred a few times. These data were also filed under a second study, of T cells expressing NK-cell markers. From that second work: The contribution of dominant NKG2C+ clonotypes to CD8+ T cells in roughly six donors was roughly 1.0-7.0%.

The sample comprised CD8+ T cells sorted from blood. The sequence came from a woman in her late teens or twenties in good health. The chain couples TRBV20-1 to TRBJ2-1; 12 bases map to TRBD2. Written as DNA, the CDR3 is TGCAGTGCTAGGCTAGCGGGGGGGCCTGGAGGCTCCTACAATGAGCAGTTCTTC. This translates into CSARLAGGPGGSYNEQFF.